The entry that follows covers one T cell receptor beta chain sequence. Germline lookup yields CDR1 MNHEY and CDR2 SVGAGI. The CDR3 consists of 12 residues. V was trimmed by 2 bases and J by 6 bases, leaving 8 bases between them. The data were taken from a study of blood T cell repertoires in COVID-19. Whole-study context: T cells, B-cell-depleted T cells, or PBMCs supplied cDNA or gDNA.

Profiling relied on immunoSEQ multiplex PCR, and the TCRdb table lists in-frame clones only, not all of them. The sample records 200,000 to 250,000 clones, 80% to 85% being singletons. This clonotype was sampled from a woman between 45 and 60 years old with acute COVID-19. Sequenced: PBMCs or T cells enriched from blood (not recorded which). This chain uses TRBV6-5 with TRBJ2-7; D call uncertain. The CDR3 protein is CASSYLDGEQYF. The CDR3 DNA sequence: TGTGCCAGCAGTTACCTAGATGGCGAGCAGTACTTC.